These T cell receptor beta chains were read from a single sample in a study of cytomegalovirus exposure and HLA in healthy donors. Profiled with immunoSEQ multiplex PCR; TCRdb holds only in-frame clones, not every one. Of roughly 230,000 clones in the sample, nearly 95% were seen once. Sequenced sample: PBMCs. The receptors were gathered from a girl aged 2 to 10 in good health and CMV-seronegative. Each CDR3 is given with its conserved first and last residue.

TRBV7-2	CASSPTPRDRAGYTF
TRBV6-1	CASAVNLGASYEQYF
TRBV6-1	CASTGENTEAFF
TRBV7-2	CASSPVPSGTFEQYF
TRBV7-6	CASSPTSGMNGELFF
TRBV28	CASGGVGDSYEQYF
TRBV6-5	CASSYSPSYEQYF
TRBV7-2	CASSSVTSGSNNEQFF
TRBV5-6	CASSFHSYEQYF
TRBV5-1	CASSLLPNSYEQYF
TRBV2	CASSTGGAFDNEQFF
TRBV29-1	CSVEDSGLAGNEQFF
TRBV6-5	CASSPGTYTDTQYF
TRBV9	CASSVAPTGNYGYTF
TRBV7-8	CASSLSSSSGGEQYF
TRBV18	CASSPTLGLAGSYNEQFF
TRBV6-1	CASSEGGYQPQHF
TRBV18	CASSPSPGGAEKLFF
TRBV19	CASRSGQGLANYGYTF
TRBV5-1	CASRSASGPYGYTF
TRBV5-5	CASRGGIPYEQYF
TRBV7-2	CASSKPGTGGFWSQPQHF
TRBV6-6	CASSYALAGTQYF
TRBV6-1	CASSERGGLYGYTF
TRBV2	CASSERGHRNEQFF
TRBV30	CAWSIMTGALETQYF
TRBV6-1	CASSRQGNGNTIYF
TRBV5-1	CASSLQGNYGYTF
TRBV6-5	CASSPTGDPIYGYTF
TRBV11-2	CASSLQGLDPTDTQYF
TRBV5-1	CASSLPGGAGYTF
TRBV2	CASSEALAGMSEQFF
TRBV5-4	CASSSPLAGNLYEQYF
TRBV18	CASSQRSGIAGTQYF
TRBV6-1	CASSESGQSLISPQHF
TRBV2	CASSQQGGGTDTQYF
TRBV6-7	CASSTGTGGESSGNTIYF
TRBV10-2	CASSVSAGLSTDTQYF
TRBV9	CASSVDAGHSGNTIYF
TRBV10-3	CAISDPSRGNYGYTF
TRBV11-2	CASSSGLAGVVSGEQFF
TRBV7-8	CASSLATVRYEQYF
TRBV19	CASSMFGGAAYEQYF
TRBV7-6	CASSFRNQGAGEKLFF
TRBV13	CASSLVTSGGGEGTDTQYF
TRBV7-9	CASTIDRNTDTQYF
TRBV6-1	CASSKSLGETQYF
TRBV12-5	CASGLWTAISAFF